What follows are 14 T cell receptor beta chains derived from one specimen sequenced in a study of cytomegalovirus exposure and HLA in healthy donors (dated by TCRdb to about 2017). The library came from the immunoSEQ multiplex PCR assay. Drawn from immuneACCESS, this table holds only the in-frame rearrangements with V and J called that TCRdb kept. Clones are partly lost; checked studies trace under half to an unresolved V gene and leave the rest unexplained. The sample table holds fewer than 250,000 clones, of which about 83% were seen once. The ten largest clones represent 2.6% of the sample. Sequenced sample: PBMCs. Source of these receptors: a man younger than 35 in good health and CMV-seronegative.

The rearrangement joins TRBV9 to TRBJ1-6; D remains ambiguous. CDR3 length: 16 residues. The germline V and J ends were trimmed by 2 bases and 5 bases, with 14 bases remaining between them. Looked up from germline, CDR1 is SGDLS and CDR2 is YYNGEE. The CDR3 spells CASSVSAGDNNSPLHF. The CDR3 DNA sequence: TGTGCCAGCAGCGTCAGTGCCGGGGATAATAATTCACCCCTCCACTTT.

This chain uses TRBV5-1 with TRBJ2-5; TRBD2 matches at 8 bases. The ends lost 5 bases at V and 3 bases at J; junction bases unmatched: 6. This CDR3 contains 14 residues. Germline V gene data show CDR1 as SGHRS and CDR2 as YFSETQ. The CDR3 nucleotides are TGCGCCAGCAGGGATACTAGCGGCGAAGAGACCCAGTACTTC. Protein: CASRDTSGEETQYF.

The rearrangement uses TRBV5-4 and TRBJ2-5, with a tentative D call TRBD1 (5 bases). V lost 1 base, J lost 5 bases, and 12 bases lay in between. The CDR3 sequence is 14 residues long. The germline gives CDR1 SGHNT, CDR2 YYREEE (reference sequence). The CDR3 DNA is TGTGCCAGCAGCTTGTCTGGGGCCTCGGAGACCCAGTACTTC. Translating it yields CASSLSGASETQYF. The full variable domain, rest sourced from reference TRBV5-4 and TRBJ2-5, is ETGVTQSPTHLIKTRGQQVTLRCSSQSGHNTVSWYQQALGQGPQFIFQYYREEENGRGNFPPRFSGLQFPNYSSELNVNALELDDSALYLCASSLSGASETQYFGPGTRLLVL.

CDR3 region: CASSGTSGRALANEQFF. The CDR3 region has the DNA TGTGCCAGCAGCGGGACTAGCGGGAGGGCCTTGGCCAATGAGCAGTTCTTC. The J gene is TRBJ2-1, the V gene TRBV2; 16 positions agree with TRBD2. CDR1 SNHLY and CDR2 FYNNEI come from the germline V gene. The ends lost 6 bases at V and 6 bases at J; junction bases unmatched: 8. The CDR3 is 17 residues long.

The chain joins TRBV11-2 to TRBJ1-1, with no clear D. The V gene's germline CDR1 is SGHAT and CDR2 FQNNGV. Deletions cut 1 base from V and 3 bases from J, with 9 bases between. This CDR3 is 14 amino acids long. DNA for the CDR3: TGTGCCAGCAGCTTAGGCTTGGTAGACACTGAAGCTTTCTTT. Translated, it gives CASSLGLVDTEAFF.

This chain links TRBV25-1 with TRBJ1-1, with D possibly being TRBD1 (6 bases). Trimming took 5 bases from V and 12 from J, leaving 16 bases between them. There are 12 residues in the CDR3. Per germline, CDR1 MGHDK and CDR2 SYGVNS. The CDR3 is CASSRGGDWTFF. Here the CDR3 DNA reads TGTGCCAGCAGTCGAGGGGGGGATTGGACTTTCTTT.

The CDR3 region has the DNA TGTGCCAGCAGCTTGGAGCTCACCGCCCGAACAGATACGCAGTATTTT. It codes for CASSLELTARTDTQYF. The chain has TRBV5-6 and TRBJ2-3; D is unresolved. Germline V gene data show CDR1 as SGHDT and CDR2 as YYEEEE. The CDR3 runs 16 residues. V dropped 0 bases and J dropped 3 bases, with 14 bases sitting between them. Full variable domain (missing parts from reference TRBV5-6 and TRBJ2-3): DAGVTQSPTHLIKTRGQQVTLRCSPKSGHDTVSWYQQALGQGPQFIFQYYEEEERQRGNFPDRFSGHQFPNYSSELNVNALLLGDSALYLCASSLELTARTDTQYFGPGTRLTVL.

The genes are TRBV15 and TRBJ1-4; 8 bases agree with TRBD1. With V trimmed by 5 bases and J by 3 bases, 5 bases remained unmatched. The length of the CDR3 is 15 residues. The germline V gene has CDR1 LNHNV and CDR2 YYDKDF (reference sequence). The CDR3 nucleotides read TGTGCCACCAGCGAACGGACAGGGCCTAATGAAAAACTGTTTTTT. Translating gives CATSERTGPNEKLFF.

This chain uses TRBV15 with TRBJ1-3; a possible D gene is TRBD1 (6 bases). The CDR3 contains 15 residues. Germline V lookup: CDR1 LNHNV, CDR2 YYDKDF (reference sequence). With 0 bases removed from V and 5 bases from J, the gap between germline ends came to 11 bases. The CDR3 loop reads CATSRDRGHRNTIYF. CDR3 nucleotides: TGTGCCACCAGCAGAGATCGGGGACATCGAAACACCATATATTTT.

The chain uses TRBV2 and TRBJ1-1; no reliable D call. In germline, CDR1 is SNHLY, CDR2 FYNNEI. Trimming left V 8 bases short and J 4 bases short, with 17 bases between. The CDR3 is made up of 14 amino acids. CDR3 DNA sequence: TGTGCCAGCTTAGGAGGGAGCGGGGTCACTGAAGCTTTCTTT. Amino acid sequence: CASLGGSGVTEAFF.

This clone was counted a few times. The CDR3 DNA is TGCGCCAGCAGCCAAGATCATCAGGGGCGCTACGAGCAGTACTTC. Translated: CASSQDHQGRYEQYF. J is TRBJ2-7 and V is TRBV4-1; the D gene is possibly TRBD1 (6 bases). V lost 0 bases and J 3 bases, leaving 12 bases between the germline ends. The CDR3 totals 15 residues. Germline loops: CDR1 MGHRA, CDR2 YSYEKL.

V gene TRBV18 combines with J gene TRBJ2-3, with TRBD2 matching 7 bases. V was clipped by 8 bases and J by 5 bases; unmatched bases: 4. CDR3 size: 12 residues. CDR1 KGHSH and CDR2 LQKENI come from the germline V gene. The CDR3 loop is CASSGVEDTQYF. DNA of the CDR3: TGTGCCAGCAGCGGGGTTGAAGATACGCAGTATTTT.

The rearrangement links TRBV14 to TRBJ1-1; no reliable D call. CDR3 size: 11 residues. The germline V gene encodes CDR1 SGHDN and CDR2 FVKESK. Trimming stripped 1 base from V and 8 bases from J, with 5 bases between. This CDR3 reads CASSQAVEAFF. In nucleotides, the CDR3 is TGTGCCAGCAGCCAAGCGGTGGAAGCTTTCTTT.

V usage is TRBV27 and J usage is TRBJ1-6, with 7 positions matching TRBD1. The junction had 6 bases not matched to a gene; V was cut back by 6 bases and J by 7 bases. The CDR3 loop spans 14 amino acids. The V gene's germline CDR1 is MNHEY and CDR2 SMNVEV (reference sequence). CDR3 sequence reads: CASSLGQENSPLHF. The DNA of the CDR3 is TGTGCCAGCAGCCTAGGACAGGAAAATTCACCCCTCCACTTT.